Following are 6 T cell receptor beta chains from one sample sequenced in a study of cytomegalovirus exposure and HLA in healthy donors. Primers included in the PCR were 60 Vbeta and 13 Jbeta primers. Measured with immunoSEQ multiplex PCR; TCRdb has only the in-frame clones, and not every one. The sample includes about 110,000 clones, over 70% of them seen just once. Sequencing was carried out using PBMCs. The receptor set was obtained from a young man in good health and CMV-seronegative.

The rearrangement links TRBV6-5 to TRBJ2-7, with TRBD1 matching over 9 bases. Per germline, CDR1 MNHEY and CDR2 SVGAGI. Losses at the gene ends were 7 bases for V and 3 bases for J; bases not matched to a gene: 10. The CDR3 loop spans 15 amino acids. The CDR3 loop is CASNTRQGVHYEQYF. The CDR3 DNA reads as TGTGCCAGCAACACCCGACAGGGGGTCCACTACGAGCAGTACTTC.

A remark on this clone: Germline is not matched at one junction end, which may reflect a read error. The chain carries TRBV7-7 and TRBJ2-2; D not resolved. This CDR3 has 14 residues. In germline, CDR1 is SSHAT, CDR2 FNYEAQ (reference sequence). The CDR3 is CASSFALNTGELFF. For the CDR3, the DNA is TGTGCTAGCAGCTTTGCACTGAACACCGGGGAGCTGTTTTTT.

The rearrangement uses TRBV7-8 and TRBJ1-1; no firm D call. V shed 1 base and J shed 5 bases, with 8 bases lying between them. This CDR3 is built from 13 residues. CDR1 SGHVS and CDR2 FQNEAQ come from the germline V gene. CDR3 nucleotide sequence: TGTGCCAGCAGCTTAGACGGGGAGACTGAAGCTTTCTTT. Translating gives CASSLDGETEAFF.

This chain joins TRBV19 and TRBJ1-1; TRBD1 matches at 9 bases. The CDR3 loop spans 14 amino acids. Looked up from germline, CDR1 is LNHDA and CDR2 is SQIVND (reference sequence). Germline trimming cut 3 bases from V and 5 bases from J; bases unmatched to any gene: 4. CDR3 protein: CASSMGQGWTEAFF. As DNA, the CDR3 is TGTGCCAGTAGTATGGGACAGGGATGGACTGAAGCTTTCTTT.

The CDR3 nucleotides are TGTGCCAGCAGCCCCGTAGGACGGGGGGTGACCGGGGAGCTGTTTTTT. It yields the protein CASSPVGRGVTGELFF. The chain is built from TRBV7-3 and TRBJ2-2, with TRBD2 identical over 7 bases. The germline V gene has CDR1 SGHTA and CDR2 FQGTGA. With V trimmed by 5 bases and J by 5 bases, 11 bases remained unmatched. CDR3 length: 16 residues. The whole variable domain, filled in from reference TRBV7-3 and TRBJ2-2, reads GAGVSQTPSNKVTEKGKYVELRCDPISGHTALYWYRQSLGQGPEFLIYFQGTGAADDSGLPNDRFFAVRPEGSVSTLKIQRTERGDSAVYLCASSPVGRGVTGELFFGEGSRLTVL.

In DNA, the CDR3 is TGTGCCAGCAGCAACAGGGCCCGGGTCCTGACTTTC. It specifies CASSNRARVLTF. V gene TRBV5-6 combines with J gene TRBJ2-6; perhaps TRBD1 as D (6 bases). This CDR3 is 12 amino acids long. Per germline, CDR1 SGHDT and CDR2 YYEEEE. V was clipped by 4 bases and J by 13 bases, with 12 bases between them.